This section outlines one TCR beta chain sequence together with its context. Measured with immunoSEQ multiplex PCR; TCRdb has only the in-frame clones, and not every one. The repertoire holds about 68,000 clones, with roughly nine tenths as singletons. The V end lost 0 bases, the J end lost 6 bases, and 6 bases lay between the germline ends. The CDR3 has 12 amino acids. Germline V gene lookup returns CDR1 SQVTM and CDR2 ANQGSEA. The data were taken from a study of T cell changes during pregnancy in multiple sclerosis. This sequence originates from a female donor in good health, enrolled as a control in a pregnancy study. The J gene is TRBJ2-1, the V gene TRBV29-1, with D perhaps matching TRBD2 (6 bases). The starting material was peripheral blood, obtained in the second trimester of pregnancy. The CDR3 bases are TGCAGCGTTGAAGAACTAGCCAATGAGCAGTTCTTC. Translation gives CSVEELANEQFF.